The 17 T cell receptor beta chains in this list originate from one sample, sequenced in a study of T cell repertoires in cytomegalovirus infection. TCRdb passed the reads through MiXCR, listing each CDR3 protein once. The sample carries 680,000 or so distinct CDR3 sequences, 35% recorded once. Sequenced input: PBMCs. Receptors originate from a human donor in good health (CMV status not recorded). Some clones in this sample may be carry-over from other donors' samples.

V usage is TRBV20-1 and J usage is TRBJ2-7, with TRBD2 matching 15 bases. Germline-derived CDR1 and CDR2 are DFQATT and SNEGSKA (reference sequence). The V and J ends lost 5 bases and 5 bases, in that order; junction bases with no gene match: 10. The CDR3 totals 16 residues. CDR3 loop: CSARPPGLAGGNEQYF. CDR3 sequence (DNA): TGCAGTGCTCGTCCCCCGGGACTAGCGGGAGGTAACGAGCAGTACTTC.

This clonotype occurred a few times. This sequence joins TRBV7-2 and TRBJ2-3, with a tentative D call TRBD2 (6 bases). Trimming took 5 bases from V and 4 from J, leaving 19 bases between them. The CDR3 totals 16 residues. The germline V gene has CDR1 SGHTA and CDR2 FQGNSA. The CDR3 DNA reads TGTGCCAGCAGCCTCTCAAGCGGGCGCACGGCAGATACGCAGTATTTT. Translation gives CASSLSSGRTADTQYF.

Comments on this clonotype: At one boundary the junction diverges from the germline segment, which might be a read error. V and J are TRBV7-9 and TRBJ1-1; tentatively, D is TRBD1 (6 bases). Germline V gene sequence: CDR1 SEHNR, CDR2 FQNEAQ (reference sequence). The CDR3 spans 14 residues. The CDR3 spells CASSFLTGNTEALF. The CDR3 nucleotides read TGTGCCAGCAGCTTCCTTACAGGGAACACTGAAGCTTTGTTT.

This sequence joins TRBV24-1 and TRBJ2-1, with 13 bases that match TRBD2. In germline, CDR1 is KGHDR, CDR2 SFDVKD. There are 18 residues in the CDR3. The V and J ends lost 2 bases and 2 bases, in that order; junction bases with no gene match: 5. The DNA of the CDR3 is TGTGCCACCAGTGATTCCTCGACTAGCGGGAGGCCCTACAATGAGCAGTTCTTC. Translated, it gives CATSDSSTSGRPYNEQFF.

In this sample, this clonotype turned up a few times. This chain links TRBV7-9 with TRBJ2-2; D tentatively fits TRBD1 or TRBD2 (6 bases each). The CDR3 is 14 residues long. V lost 5 bases to trimming and J lost 6 bases, with 13 bases between them. Germline assignment: CDR1 SEHNR and CDR2 FQNEAQ (reference sequence). Written as DNA, the CDR3 is TGTGCCAGCAGCCGGCCGGGGGCGGCCGGGGAGCTGTTTTTT. Protein sequence: CASSRPGAAGELFF.

The chain employs TRBV20-1 and TRBJ2-3; D gene unclear. Trimming removed 5 bases from V and 4 bases from J, with 16 bases in between. The CDR3 is 14 residues long. The germline V gene has CDR1 DFQATT and CDR2 SNEGSKA (reference sequence). The CDR3 reads CSAGLLGGSDTQYF. The CDR3 DNA reads TGCAGTGCTGGCCTCCTCGGTGGGTCAGATACGCAGTATTTT.

This clonotype was detected a few times. The chain couples TRBV19 to TRBJ2-5, with TRBD1 matching 9 bases. Per the germline V gene, CDR1 is LNHDA and CDR2 is SQIVND (reference sequence). The ends lost 4 bases at V and 2 bases at J; junction bases unmatched: 14. The CDR3 extends over 18 amino acids. This CDR3 is CASSTLHRDRVRQETQYF. The DNA of the CDR3 is TGTGCCAGTAGTACCTTACACCGGGACAGGGTTCGACAAGAGACCCAGTACTTC.

This clonotype was detected a few times. The chain combines TRBV12-3 or TRBV12-4 with TRBJ2-1, with D maybe TRBD2 (6 bases). Trimming shortened V by 5 bases and J by 0 bases, and 14 bases separated the two germline ends. The CDR3 covers 16 residues. CDR3 DNA: TGTGCCAGCAGTACGTGGACTACCAACTCCTACAATGAGCAGTTCTTC. Amino acid sequence: CASSTWTTNSYNEQFF.

This clonotype was counted between two and nine times. This chain uses TRBV5-1 with TRBJ2-2; 10 nucleotides match TRBD2. Germline V gene lookup returns CDR1 SGHRS and CDR2 YFSETQ. CDR3 size: 18 residues. The V gene end was trimmed by 0 bases and the J gene end by 10 bases; junction bases not matched to a gene: 15. CDR3 loop: CASSLGGTSERIPEELFF. CDR3 nucleotide sequence: TGCGCCAGCAGCTTGGGCGGGACTAGCGAACGGATCCCGGAGGAGCTGTTTTTT. Using reference TRBV5-1 and TRBJ2-2 for the parts outside the CDR3, the full variable domain is KAGVTQTPRYLIKTRGQQVTLSCSPISGHRSVSWYQQTPGQGLQFLFEYFSETQRNKGNFPGRFSGRQFSNSRSEMNVSTLELGDSALYLCASSLGGTSERIPEELFFGEGSRLTVL.

This clonotype has ten or more counts. The chain carries TRBV4-1 and TRBJ1-5; D is possibly TRBD1 (6 bases). Trimming left V 2 bases short and J 2 bases short, with 10 bases between. The CDR3 totals 15 residues. Germline CDR1 is MGHRA and CDR2 is YSYEKL. The CDR3 DNA reads TGCGCCAGCAGCCAACTACAGGGCGGCAATCAGCCCCAGCATTTT. Its protein is CASSQLQGGNQPQHF.

This clonotype was detected many times. V is TRBV7-9 and J is TRBJ2-7; TRBD1 agrees at 9 bases. Germline V gives CDR1 SEHNR, CDR2 FQNEAQ (reference sequence). The CDR3 is 14 amino acids. The V gene end was trimmed by 6 bases and the J gene end by 4 bases; junction bases not matched to a gene: 7. In DNA, the CDR3 is TGTGCCAGCAGTCTCCGGGGACAGGGTTACGAGCAGTACTTC. The encoded protein is CASSLRGQGYEQYF.

The V gene is TRBV10-3, the J gene TRBJ1-2, with a weak D call TRBD1 (5 bases). The CDR3 totals 13 residues. V lost 7 bases to trimming and J lost 8 bases, with 17 bases between them. CDR1 and CDR2 from the germline V gene are ENHRY and SYGVKD. The DNA of the CDR3 is TGTGCCATCAATTGGGGGGAAGATCAGGGCTACACCTTC. It yields the protein CAINWGEDQGYTF.

The chain has TRBV6-6 and TRBJ1-4; possible D gene TRBD1, 5 bases. V gave up 3 bases and J gave up 5 bases, with 25 bases separating them. The CDR3 loop spans 19 amino acids. Germline lookup yields CDR1 MNHNY and CDR2 SVGAGI (reference sequence). For the CDR3, the DNA is TGTGCCAGCAGTTATGATATTGTCGTGGGCAGGGTACGGAATGAAAAACTGTTTTTT. Its translation is CASSYDIVVGRVRNEKLFF.

This clonotype showed up just a few times. J is TRBJ1-5 and V is TRBV7-6, with 7 bases fitting TRBD1. This CDR3 has 15 amino acids. Per the germline V gene, CDR1 is SGHVS and CDR2 is FNYEAQ. With V trimmed by 1 base and J by 3 bases, 3 bases remained unmatched. CDR3 sequence: CASSLDGTVNQPQHF. Written as DNA, the CDR3 is TGTGCCAGCAGCTTAGACGGGACAGTCAATCAGCCCCAGCATTTT.

This clonotype came up a few times. The V gene is TRBV28, the J gene TRBJ2-7, with D uncertain. CDR1 is MDHEN and CDR2 is SYDVKM in the germline V gene. V was clipped by 1 base and J by 5 bases, with 9 bases between them. The CDR3 runs to 13 residues. The CDR3 loop reads CASSLSDQDEQYF. In DNA, the CDR3 is TGTGCCAGCAGTTTATCAGATCAAGACGAGCAGTACTTC.

The chain joins TRBV29-1 to TRBJ1-2; TRBD1 agrees at 10 bases. The germline V gene encodes CDR1 SQVTM and CDR2 ANQGSEA. After removal of 5 bases from V and 4 bases from J, the junction contained 7 bases not matched to a gene. The CDR3 spans 14 residues. Here the CDR3 reads CSVMGQGPGYGYTF. The CDR3 DNA reads as TGCAGCGTTATGGGACAGGGGCCAGGCTATGGCTACACCTTC.

This clonotype was counted between two and nine times. This chain uses TRBV4-1 with TRBJ1-2, with 7 bases fitting TRBD1. Germline values: CDR1 MGHRA, CDR2 YSYEKL. CDR3 length: 15 amino acids. V shed 1 base, J shed 8 bases, and the junction held 10 bases outside the gene matches. The CDR3 DNA reads TGCGCCAGCAGCCAAGCCCAAAACAGGGGCGACGGCTACACCTTC. It yields the protein CASSQAQNRGDGYTF.